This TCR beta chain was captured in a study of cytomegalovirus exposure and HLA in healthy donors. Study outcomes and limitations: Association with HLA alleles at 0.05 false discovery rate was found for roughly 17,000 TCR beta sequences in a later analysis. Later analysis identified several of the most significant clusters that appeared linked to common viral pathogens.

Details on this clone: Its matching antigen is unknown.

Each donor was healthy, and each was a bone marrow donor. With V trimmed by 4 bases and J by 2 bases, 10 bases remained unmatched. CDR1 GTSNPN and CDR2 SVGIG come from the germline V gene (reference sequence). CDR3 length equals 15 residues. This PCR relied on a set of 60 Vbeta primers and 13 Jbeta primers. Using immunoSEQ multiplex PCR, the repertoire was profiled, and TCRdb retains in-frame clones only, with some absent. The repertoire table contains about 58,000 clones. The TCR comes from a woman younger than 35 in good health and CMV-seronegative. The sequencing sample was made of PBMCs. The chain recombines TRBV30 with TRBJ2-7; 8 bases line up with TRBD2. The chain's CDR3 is CAWTSGSVFAYEQYF. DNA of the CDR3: TGTGCCTGGACCAGCGGGAGTGTATTTGCCTACGAGCAGTACTTC.